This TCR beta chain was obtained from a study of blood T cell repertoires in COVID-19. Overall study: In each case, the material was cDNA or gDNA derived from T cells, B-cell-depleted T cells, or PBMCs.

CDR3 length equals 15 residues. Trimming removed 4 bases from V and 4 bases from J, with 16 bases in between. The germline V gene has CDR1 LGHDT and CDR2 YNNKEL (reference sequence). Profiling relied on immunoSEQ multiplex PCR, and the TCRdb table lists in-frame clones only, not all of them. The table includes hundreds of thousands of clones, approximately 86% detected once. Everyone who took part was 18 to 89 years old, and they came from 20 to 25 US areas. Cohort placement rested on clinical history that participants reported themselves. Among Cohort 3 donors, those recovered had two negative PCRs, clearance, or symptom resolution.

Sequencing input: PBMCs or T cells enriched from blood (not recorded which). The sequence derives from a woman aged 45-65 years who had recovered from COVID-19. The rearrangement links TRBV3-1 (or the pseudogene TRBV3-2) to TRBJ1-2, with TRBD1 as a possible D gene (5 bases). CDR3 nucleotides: TGTGCCAGCAGCCTAAACCCGGGGGGTCTCTATGGCTACACCTTC. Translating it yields CASSLNPGGLYGYTF.